The present T cell receptor (beta chain) was sequenced within a study of T-cell memory formation after mild COVID-19. Findings and limits, study-wide: CD4+ contracting clones were found mainly in CM and EM, and CD8+ ones in EMRA. The finding that pre-infection memory included some responding clones suggested that cross-reactive memory joined. CD4/CD8 balance held among clones contracting day 15 to 85, and later expanders leaned CD4+.

CDR3 length equals 14 residues. The germline V gene encodes CDR1 SGHTA and CDR2 FQGNSA. V lost 5 bases, J lost 6 bases, and 14 bases lay in between. MiXCR, run by TCRdb on the 5' RACE reads, gives a single entry per CDR3 protein. This table holds hundreds of thousands of distinct CDR3 sequences, 20% found once. This clonotype was found a few times. The antigen remains undetermined. Sample: PBMCs or a T cell subset sorted from them (not recorded which). The chain links TRBV7-2 to TRBJ2-1; no clear D gene. This receptor was taken from a man aged 18 to 35 who had mild COVID-19 (a few samples of this study predate the infection). Cell type and time point are not known. The CDR3 region is CASSPRGFRNEQFF. DNA of the CDR3: TGTGCCAGCAGCCCACGCGGCTTCCGCAATGAGCAGTTCTTC.